This T cell receptor beta chain was sequenced for a study of PD-1 blockade in classical Hodgkin lymphoma. Whole-study results and caveats: TCR diversity in CD4+, not CD8+, cells rose significantly by C4D1.

Generated by immunoSEQ multiplex PCR, the TCRdb table keeps only in-frame clones and is missing some. Among 40,000 to 45,000 clones listed, approximately 79% were seen once. Every single patient, without exception, relapsed after autologous stem cell transplantation, and brentuximab vedotin exposure varied. In the case of this clone: The antigen is undetermined.

The sequenced sample was peripheral blood mononuclear cells (PBMCs), obtained before the second cycle of nivolumab. The sequence was collected from a human donor with classical Hodgkin lymphoma.

DNA of the CDR3: TGCGCCAGCAGCCCACAGGGACTGGGAACCGGGGAGCTGTTTTTT. Translating gives CASSPQGLGTGELFF. V is TRBV4-1 and J is TRBJ2-2, with D perhaps given as TRBD1 or TRBD2 (6 bases each). V was trimmed by 4 bases and J by 5 bases, leaving 14 bases between them. CDR3 size: 15 residues. Per germline, CDR1 MGHRA and CDR2 YSYEKL.